The 15 T cell receptor beta chains below come from one sample, sequenced in a study of T cell responses to AZD1222 COVID-19 vaccine. Here immunoSEQ multiplex PCR was the method, and the copy in TCRdb shows in-frame clones only, minus some. This sample carries about 86,000 clones, around 73% of them seen once, and the ten largest clones take approximately 21%. Material: peripheral blood, obtained on day 0 of AZD1222 vaccination. These TCRs come from an adult in good health.

The chain has TRBV18 and TRBJ2-4, with D maybe TRBD2 (5 bases). CDR1 is KGHSH, CDR2 LQKENI, per germline. V shed 4 bases and J shed 3 bases, with 13 bases lying between them. CDR3 length: 15 residues. The CDR3 spells CASSLGNGDKNIQYF. The DNA of the CDR3 is TGTGCCAGCTCACTCGGGAATGGGGACAAAAACATTCAGTACTTC. Based on the CDR3 plus reference TRBV18 and TRBJ2-4, the full variable domain is NAGVMQNPRHLVRRRGQEARLRCSPMKGHSHVYWYRQLPEEGLKFMVYLQKENIIDESGMPKERFSAEFPKEGPSILRIQQVVRGDSAAYFCASSLGNGDKNIQYFGAGTRLSVL.

The rearrangement links TRBV19 to TRBJ1-3; D remains unclear. CDR1 and CDR2 (germline): LNHDA, SQIVND (reference sequence). Trimming took off 3 bases at V and 2 bases at J, with 11 bases between the two ends. The CDR3 length is 15 residues. CDR3 DNA sequence: TGTGCCAGTAGTATGGGAGACTTTCCTGGAAACACCATATATTTT. Translation: CASSMGDFPGNTIYF.

This rearrangement joins TRBV7-9 to TRBJ2-1; 8 bases are shared with TRBD1. Germline assignment: CDR1 SEHNR and CDR2 FQNEAQ (reference sequence). Trimming cost V 5 bases and J 7 bases; bases outside gene matches: 10. The CDR3 is made up of 15 amino acids. CDR3 loop: CASSRQGSSGNEQFF. The CDR3 nucleotides are TGTGCCAGCAGCCGACAGGGGAGCTCGGGTAATGAGCAGTTCTTC.

The chain uses TRBV27 and TRBJ1-1, with D maybe TRBD1 (6 bases). This CDR3 has 15 residues. V was pared by 4 bases and J by 4 bases, with 16 bases between. Germline CDR1 MNHEY, CDR2 SMNVEV (reference sequence). CDR3 DNA sequence: TGTGCCAGCAGTTCAATAGGGGGACACAGCACTGAAGCTTTCTTT. Encoded protein: CASSSIGGHSTEAFF.

The CDR3 nucleotides are TGTGCCAGCAGTAGCGGGATCGGGGAGCTGTTTTTT. It encodes CASSSGIGELFF. This chain joins TRBV27 and TRBJ2-2; 7 bases are a match to TRBD2. The CDR3 loop spans 12 amino acids. In germline, CDR1 is MNHEY, CDR2 SMNVEV (reference sequence). V shed 5 bases and J 7 bases; nucleotides not matched to a gene: 1.

CDR3 in amino acids: CASSSSTVYEQYF. CDR3 sequence (DNA): TGTGCCAGCAGTTCCTCGACCGTCTACGAGCAGTACTTC. The chain is built from TRBV28 and TRBJ2-7; no clear D gene. The V gene lost 4 bases and the J gene lost 3 bases, with 10 bases spanning the gap. The CDR3 covers 13 residues. The germline V gene encodes CDR1 MDHEN and CDR2 SYDVKM.

This clone was detected only a few times. The rearrangement uses TRBV4-3 and TRBJ2-7; TRBD1 matches at 7 bases. Trimming removed 2 bases from V and 5 bases from J; junction bases left unmatched: 9. Germline V gene data show CDR1 as LGHNA and CDR2 as YSLEER. This CDR3 contains 15 residues. In DNA form, the CDR3 reads TGCGCCAGCAGCCAAAATATCAACAGGGGTAACGAGCAGTACTTC. Its protein product is CASSQNINRGNEQYF.

The table lists this clone with a count of one. The chain employs TRBV2 and TRBJ1-2; D is unresolved. CDR1 is SNHLY, CDR2 FYNNEI, per germline. The germline V and J ends were trimmed by 6 bases and 8 bases, with 25 bases remaining between them. This CDR3 spans 16 amino acids. The CDR3 is CASRNIGSMTTRGYTF. DNA for the CDR3: TGTGCCAGCAGGAACATAGGAAGTATGACTACTCGGGGCTACACCTTC. The full variable domain, its missing parts supplied by reference TRBV2 and TRBJ1-2, is EPEVTQTPSHQVTQMGQEVILRCVPISNHLYFYWYRQILGQKVEFLVSFYNNEISEKSEIFDDQFSVERPDGSNFTLKIRSTKLEDSAMYFCASRNIGSMTTRGYTFGSGTRLTVV.

The chain recombines TRBV27 with TRBJ1-2; D remains ambiguous. The germline CDR1 and CDR2 sequences are MNHEY and SMNVEV (reference sequence). This CDR3 contains 15 residues. Trimming stripped 7 bases from V and 8 bases from J, with 23 bases between. The chain's CDR3 is CASNPFRASREGYTF. The CDR3 nucleotides read TGTGCCAGCAACCCATTTCGGGCCTCCCGGGAGGGCTACACCTTC.

This clone showed up just once. The chain combines TRBV7-9 with TRBJ1-3; 7 positions agree with TRBD1. The CDR3 is 15 amino acids. With V trimmed by 5 bases and J by 2 bases, 6 bases remained unmatched. Germline CDR1 SEHNR, CDR2 FQNEAQ (reference sequence). The CDR3 region has the DNA TGTGCCAGCAGCCCTCACGGACAGGCTGGAAACACCATATATTTT. This sequence encodes CASSPHGQAGNTIYF.

This chain joins TRBV19 and TRBJ2-5; TRBD2 matches 10 bases. The CDR3 is 15 residues long. Trimming took 8 bases from V and 4 from J; bases not matched to a gene: 10. From germline, CDR1 is LNHDA and CDR2 SQIVND (reference sequence). The CDR3 DNA reads as TGTGCCAGTTCCCAGCGGGAGGGCCAGGGAGAGACCCAGTACTTC. Encoded protein: CASSQREGQGETQYF.

This sequence joins TRBV25-1 and TRBJ2-3, with D possibly matching TRBD1 (6 bases). V was clipped by 4 bases and J by 2 bases, with 13 bases between them. This CDR3 is 15 amino acids long. Per germline, CDR1 MGHDK and CDR2 SYGVNS. CDR3 bases: TGTGCCAGCAGTGTAGGGCAGGGGTACACAGATACGCAGTATTTT. Its translation is CASSVGQGYTDTQYF.

This sequence joins TRBV6-1 and TRBJ2-7, with a tentative D call TRBD2 (6 bases). This CDR3 is 14 amino acids long. V was shortened by 1 base and J by 7 bases, with 14 bases between the two germline ends. CDR1 and CDR2 from the germline V gene are MNHNS and SASEGT. The CDR3 region is CASSEVSGTLEQYF. DNA for the CDR3: TGTGCCAGCAGTGAAGTTAGCGGAACCTTAGAGCAGTACTTC.

This chain connects TRBV3-1 (or the pseudogene TRBV3-2) to TRBJ1-2, with 8 bases identical to TRBD1. The length of the CDR3 is 15 residues. V lost 0 bases, J lost 6 bases, and 6 bases stayed unmatched. Germline V gene data show CDR1 as LGHDT and CDR2 as YNNKEL (reference sequence). The CDR3 sequence is CASSQDGRGRDGYTF. CDR3 DNA sequence: TGTGCCAGCAGCCAAGACGGCAGGGGGCGGGATGGCTACACCTTC.

In its sample, this clone was seen once. This chain links TRBV3-1 (or the pseudogene TRBV3-2) with TRBJ1-6, with TRBD1 identical over 12 bases. Germline V gene lookup returns CDR1 LGHDT and CDR2 YNNKEL (reference sequence). The CDR3 runs to 16 residues. With V trimmed by 3 bases and J by 7 bases, 4 bases remained unmatched. CDR3: CASSQGTGGRNSPLHF. The CDR3 coding sequence is TGTGCCAGCAGCCAGGGGACAGGGGGCCGGAATTCACCCCTCCACTTT.